Included here is one T cell receptor (beta chain) sequence, with context. This clone's antigen is unknown. One base away there is no much larger clone; base qualities are not given. Genomic DNA was isolated using the Qiagen DNeasy kit from unsorted PBMCs as well as from negatively selected CD4+ and CD8+ fractions. TCR beta CDR3 regions were amplified by immunoSEQ multiplex PCR using primers annealing to V and J segments. A synthetic immune receptor repertoire was used to minimize amplification bias, and any remaining bias was removed computationally after sequencing. In the paper's pipeline: Repertoire diversity was quantified as the Shannon entropy index using custom Python scripts. Unsorted, CD4+ and CD8+ repertoires were analyzed separately, except for combined analyses in which CD4+ and CD8+ sequences were merged in silico. A clone counted as expanded when the clone's frequency after treatment rose at least 2-fold relative to C1D1, and clones undetected at baseline were given a pseudocount of 0.5. Clones with 0 or 1 copy at C1D1 were defined as singleton clones, while clones with 2 or more copies were defined as non-singleton clones. By matching protein sequences in sorted samples from the same patient, clones expanded in unsorted samples were annotated as CD4+, CD8+ or unknown. Wilcoxon tests on paired samples were used to test diversity changes from C1D1 to C4D1. TCRdb holds this immuneACCESS table with in-frame rearrangements only. Some clones are missing; in checked studies, unresolved V genes explain under half, and the rest has no known cause. That table supplies the V and J calls and clone size; D and trimming were determined from the DNA. The sample has around 30,000 clones on record, roughly 70% of them singletons. Approximately 14% of the sample is taken by the ten largest.

This specimen comes from a study of PD-1 blockade in classical Hodgkin lymphoma (dated by TCRdb to 2020 to 2022). General notes on the study: Nivolumab dosing was 3 mg/kg intravenously every 2 weeks, continuing until either disease progression or unacceptable toxicity. To define a peripheral blood immune signature of response to PD-1 blockade in classical Hodgkin lymphoma, the study combined TCR beta sequencing with CyTOF.

The sample's time point, from its label and the paper: cycle 2 day 1 (C2D1) of nivolumab. Relapse after autologous stem cell transplantation had occurred in all trial patients, and cohorts A, B and C were distinguished by prior brentuximab vedotin exposure. The trial cohort included 50 to 60 patients with relapsed/refractory classical Hodgkin lymphoma, and each patient had a best overall response of complete response, partial response or progressive disease. Single-agent nivolumab was administered to trial patients in the multi-cohort phase II CheckMate 205 trial. An independent review committee assessed best overall response by applying the 2007 International Working Group response criteria. PBMCs from the trial were collected at three points: immediately before nivolumab initiation (C1D1), and during therapy at cycle 2 day 1 and cycle 4 day 1. After peripheral blood was drawn into 8 mL Vacutainer Cell Preparation Tubes, PBMCs were isolated by centrifugation and then cryopreserved.

The CDR1 and CDR2 encoded by the germline V gene are SGHRS and YFSETQ. A distance of 19 bases separates the germline ends of V and J, which lose 4 bases and 3 bases respectively. CDR3 length: 17 amino acids, cysteine to phenylalanine. Only the CDR3 part of the read is kept: 51 bases, read in frame from the first base. What the research found in general, with its limitations: Baseline TCR diversity was reported as lower in newly diagnosed patients than in healthy donors, and lower still in relapsed/refractory patients. Lower diversity was seen in patients whose nivolumab began less than 1 year after ASCT, and these patients were left out of later analyses so that immune reconstitution would not confound the results. A significant rise by C4D1 was seen in CD4+ but not CD8+ TCR diversity (p=0.0027 vs p=0.16), with the rise being most apparent in complete responders (p=0.02). The study was limited to a single clinical trial cohort, and causes of repertoire differences, possibly disease activity or prior therapy, remained undefined. Trial patients with a complete response had baseline diversity similar to that of newly diagnosed patients, while partial responders and progressors had significantly lower diversity.

The TCR comes from a human donor with classical Hodgkin lymphoma. The specimen comprised peripheral blood mononuclear cells (PBMCs), sampled before the second cycle of nivolumab. Recombination joined TRBV5-1 with TRBJ2-2; TRBD2 could be the D gene, as 5 bases match. CDR3 region: CASSLALSGSYTGELFF. Read as DNA, the sequence is TGCGCCAGCAGCCTGGCCCTTTCGGGGTCTTACACCGGGGAGCTGTTTTTT.